Described below is a single T cell receptor beta chain sequence and its context. V was clipped by 7 bases and J by 2 bases, with 20 bases between them. In germline, CDR1 is MDHEN, CDR2 SYDVKM. The CDR3 runs 17 residues. This entry is derived from a study of blood T cell repertoires in COVID-19. Study-wide background: Sites across the United States, Italy and Spain contributed samples from acute and convalescent COVID-19. PBMCs, B-cell-depleted T cells, or T cells were the source of the cDNA or gDNA that made up the material.

Clones were read by immunoSEQ multiplex PCR, and TCRdb kept only the in-frame ones, dropping some. The table records 130,000 to 150,000 clones, about 82% of them present only once. This chain connects TRBV28 to TRBJ2-2; D may be TRBD1 (6 bases). This receptor was obtained from a middle-aged woman with active or convalescent COVID-19. What was sequenced was peripheral blood. The chain's CDR3 is CASKIEGVITNTGELFF. The CDR3 nucleotides are TGTGCCAGCAAAATTGAGGGGGTAATAACTAACACCGGGGAGCTGTTTTTT.